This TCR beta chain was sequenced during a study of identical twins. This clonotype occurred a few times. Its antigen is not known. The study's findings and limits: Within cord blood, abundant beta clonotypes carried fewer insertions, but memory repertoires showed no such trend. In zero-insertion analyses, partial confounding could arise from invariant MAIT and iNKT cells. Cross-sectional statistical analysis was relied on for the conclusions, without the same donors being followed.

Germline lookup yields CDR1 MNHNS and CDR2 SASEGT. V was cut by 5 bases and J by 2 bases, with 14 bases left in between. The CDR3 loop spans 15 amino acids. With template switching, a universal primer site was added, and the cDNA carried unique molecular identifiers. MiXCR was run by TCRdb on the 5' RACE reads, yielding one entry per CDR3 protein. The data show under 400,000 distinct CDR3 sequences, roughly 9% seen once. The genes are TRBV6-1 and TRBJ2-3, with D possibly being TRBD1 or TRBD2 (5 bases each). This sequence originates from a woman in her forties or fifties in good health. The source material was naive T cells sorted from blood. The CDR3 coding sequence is TGTGCCAGCAGTCGTACTCCGGGACCCACAGATACGCAGTATTTT. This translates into CASSRTPGPTDTQYF.